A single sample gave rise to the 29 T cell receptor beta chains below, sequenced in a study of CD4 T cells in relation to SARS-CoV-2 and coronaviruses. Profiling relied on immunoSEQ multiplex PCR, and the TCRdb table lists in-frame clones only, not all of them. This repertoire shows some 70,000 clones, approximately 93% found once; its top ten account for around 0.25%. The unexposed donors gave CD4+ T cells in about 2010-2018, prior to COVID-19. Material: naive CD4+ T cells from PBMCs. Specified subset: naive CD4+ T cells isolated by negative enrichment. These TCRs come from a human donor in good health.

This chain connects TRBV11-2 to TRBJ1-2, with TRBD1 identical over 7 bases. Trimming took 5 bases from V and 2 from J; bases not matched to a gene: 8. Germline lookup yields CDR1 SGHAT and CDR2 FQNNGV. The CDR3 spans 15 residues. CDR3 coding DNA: TGTGCCAGCAGCACTCCCTCGACAGGGAACTATGGCTACACCTTC. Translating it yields CASSTPSTGNYGYTF.

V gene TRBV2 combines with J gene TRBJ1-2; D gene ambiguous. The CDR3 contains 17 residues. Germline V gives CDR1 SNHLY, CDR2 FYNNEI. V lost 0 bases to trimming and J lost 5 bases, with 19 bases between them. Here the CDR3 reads CASSEAKGMFNMYGYTF. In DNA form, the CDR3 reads TGTGCCAGCAGTGAAGCCAAGGGAATGTTTAATATGTATGGCTACACCTTC. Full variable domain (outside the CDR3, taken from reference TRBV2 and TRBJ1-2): EPEVTQTPSHQVTQMGQEVILRCVPISNHLYFYWYRQILGQKVEFLVSFYNNEISEKSEIFDDQFSVERPDGSNFTLKIRSTKLEDSAMYFCASSEAKGMFNMYGYTFGSGTRLTVV.

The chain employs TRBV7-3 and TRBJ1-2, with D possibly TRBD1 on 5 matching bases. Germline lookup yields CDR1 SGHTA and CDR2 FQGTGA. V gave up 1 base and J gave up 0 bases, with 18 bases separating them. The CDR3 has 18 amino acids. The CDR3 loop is CASSLRARAGDTNYGYTF. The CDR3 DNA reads TGTGCCAGCAGCTTAAGGGCAAGGGCGGGGGATACTAACTATGGCTACACCTTC.

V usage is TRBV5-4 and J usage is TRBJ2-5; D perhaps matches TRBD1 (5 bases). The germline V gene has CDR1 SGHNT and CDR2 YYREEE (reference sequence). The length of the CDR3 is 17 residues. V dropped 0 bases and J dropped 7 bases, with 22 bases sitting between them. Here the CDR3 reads CASSLAPRRGQERTQYF. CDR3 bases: TGTGCCAGCAGCTTGGCCCCCCGAAGGGGCCAGGAAAGGACCCAGTACTTC.

The CDR3 protein is CASQTGSGNTIYF. Here the CDR3 DNA reads TGTGCCAGTCAGACAGGCTCTGGAAACACCATATATTTT. The chain has TRBV19 and TRBJ1-3; D may be TRBD1 (6 bases). The germline gives CDR1 LNHDA, CDR2 SQIVND (reference sequence). The CDR3 has 13 residues. Deletions cut 8 bases from V and 0 bases from J, with 8 bases between.

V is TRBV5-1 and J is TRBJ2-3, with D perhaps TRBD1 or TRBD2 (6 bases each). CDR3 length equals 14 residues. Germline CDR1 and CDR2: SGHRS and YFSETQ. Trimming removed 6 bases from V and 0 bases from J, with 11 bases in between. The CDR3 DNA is TGCGCCAGCACCACGGGGGCGAGCACAGATACGCAGTATTTT. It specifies CASTTGASTDTQYF.

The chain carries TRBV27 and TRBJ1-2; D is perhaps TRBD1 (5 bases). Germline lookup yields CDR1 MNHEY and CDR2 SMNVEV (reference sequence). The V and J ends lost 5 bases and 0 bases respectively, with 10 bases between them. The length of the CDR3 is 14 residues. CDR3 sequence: CASSPTVTNYGYTF. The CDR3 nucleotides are TGTGCCAGCAGTCCGACAGTTACTAACTATGGCTACACCTTC.

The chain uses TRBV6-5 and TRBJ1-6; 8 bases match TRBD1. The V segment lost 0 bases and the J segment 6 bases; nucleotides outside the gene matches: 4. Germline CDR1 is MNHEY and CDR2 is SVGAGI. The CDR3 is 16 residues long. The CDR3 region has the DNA TGTGCCAGCAGTTACTCGACAGGGGACGGTAATTCACCCCTCCACTTT. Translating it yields CASSYSTGDGNSPLHF.

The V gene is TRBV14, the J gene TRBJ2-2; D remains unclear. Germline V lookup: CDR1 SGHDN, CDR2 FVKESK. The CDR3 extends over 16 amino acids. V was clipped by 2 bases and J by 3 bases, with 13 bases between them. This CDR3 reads CASSQHWSIDTGELFF. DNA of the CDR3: TGTGCCAGCAGCCAACATTGGTCGATTGACACCGGGGAGCTGTTTTTT.

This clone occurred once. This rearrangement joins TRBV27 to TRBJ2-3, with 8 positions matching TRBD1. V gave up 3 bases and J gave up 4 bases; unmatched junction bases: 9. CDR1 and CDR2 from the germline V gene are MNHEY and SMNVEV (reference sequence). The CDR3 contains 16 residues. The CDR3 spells CASSFLPTGAADTQYF. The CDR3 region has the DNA TGTGCCAGCAGTTTCCTACCGACAGGGGCTGCAGATACGCAGTATTTT.

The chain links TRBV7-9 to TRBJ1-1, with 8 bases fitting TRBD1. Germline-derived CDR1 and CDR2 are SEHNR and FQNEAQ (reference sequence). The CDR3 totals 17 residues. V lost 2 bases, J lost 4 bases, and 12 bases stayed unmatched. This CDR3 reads CASSLIGQGLRGTEAFF. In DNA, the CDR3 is TGTGCCAGCAGCTTAATAGGACAGGGCCTCCGAGGCACTGAAGCTTTCTTT.

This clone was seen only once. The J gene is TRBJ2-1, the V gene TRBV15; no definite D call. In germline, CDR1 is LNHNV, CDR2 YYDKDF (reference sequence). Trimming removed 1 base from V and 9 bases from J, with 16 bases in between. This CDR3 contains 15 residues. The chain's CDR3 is CATSRANVPEGEQFF. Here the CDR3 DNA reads TGTGCCACCAGCAGAGCTAACGTCCCCGAAGGTGAGCAGTTCTTC.

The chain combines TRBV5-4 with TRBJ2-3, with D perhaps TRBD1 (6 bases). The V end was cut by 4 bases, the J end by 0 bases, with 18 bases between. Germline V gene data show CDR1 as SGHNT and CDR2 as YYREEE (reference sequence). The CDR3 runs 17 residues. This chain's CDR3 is CASSAPAGTKSTDTQYF. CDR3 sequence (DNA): TGTGCCAGCAGCGCACCTGCCGGGACAAAAAGCACAGATACGCAGTATTTT.

CDR3 protein: CASSASGTSEQYF. The CDR3 DNA follows: TGTGCCAGCAGTGCCTCCGGGACAAGCGAGCAGTACTTC. V usage is TRBV6-4 and J usage is TRBJ2-7; possibly TRBD1 for D (6 bases). Per germline, CDR1 MRHNA and CDR2 SNTAGT. V lost 4 bases, J lost 6 bases, and 13 bases lay in between. This CDR3 comprises 13 residues.

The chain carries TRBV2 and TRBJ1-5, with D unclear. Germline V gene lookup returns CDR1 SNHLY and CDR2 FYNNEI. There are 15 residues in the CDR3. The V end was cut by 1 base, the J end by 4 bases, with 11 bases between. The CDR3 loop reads CASSEEEAANQPQHF. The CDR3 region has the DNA TGTGCCAGCAGTGAAGAGGAGGCAGCGAATCAGCCCCAGCATTTT.

The CDR3 bases are TGTGCCAGCAGCCCGCGTAGGAGGGACATTAACTATGGCTACACCTTC. It translates to CASSPRRRDINYGYTF. This sequence joins TRBV11-2 and TRBJ1-2, with TRBD1 as a possible D gene (6 bases). The germline gives CDR1 SGHAT, CDR2 FQNNGV. Trimming took off 5 bases at V and 1 base at J, with 17 bases between the two ends. This CDR3 comprises 16 residues.

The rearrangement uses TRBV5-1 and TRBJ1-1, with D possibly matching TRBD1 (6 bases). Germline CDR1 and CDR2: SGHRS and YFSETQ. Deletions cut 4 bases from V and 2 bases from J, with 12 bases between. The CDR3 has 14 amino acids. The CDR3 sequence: CASSRQDHNTEAFF. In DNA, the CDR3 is TGCGCCAGCAGCAGACAGGATCACAACACTGAAGCTTTCTTT.

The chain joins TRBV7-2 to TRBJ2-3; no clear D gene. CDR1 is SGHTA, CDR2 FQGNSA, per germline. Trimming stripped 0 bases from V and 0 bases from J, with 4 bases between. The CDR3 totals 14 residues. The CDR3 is CASSLALSTDTQYF. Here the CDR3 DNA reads TGTGCCAGCAGCTTAGCACTAAGCACAGATACGCAGTATTTT. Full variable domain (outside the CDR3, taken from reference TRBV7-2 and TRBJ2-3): GAGVSQSPSNKVTEKGKDVELRCDPISGHTALYWYRQSLGQGLEFLIYFQGNSAPDKSGLPSDRFSAERTGGSVSTLTIQRTQQEDSAVYLCASSLALSTDTQYFGPGTRLTVL.

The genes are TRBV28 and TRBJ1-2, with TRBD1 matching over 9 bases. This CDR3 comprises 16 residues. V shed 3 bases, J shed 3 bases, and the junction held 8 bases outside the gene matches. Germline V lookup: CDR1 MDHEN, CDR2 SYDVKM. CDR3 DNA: TGTGCCAGCAGTTTTCACAGGGGGCGCTTGGACTATGGCTACACCTTC. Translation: CASSFHRGRLDYGYTF.

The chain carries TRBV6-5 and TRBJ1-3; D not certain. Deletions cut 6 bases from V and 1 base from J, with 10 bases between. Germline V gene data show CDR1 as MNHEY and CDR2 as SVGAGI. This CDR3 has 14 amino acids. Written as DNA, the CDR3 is TGTGCCAGCAGGCGAGGAGTTTCTGGAAACACCATATATTTT. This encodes CASRRGVSGNTIYF.

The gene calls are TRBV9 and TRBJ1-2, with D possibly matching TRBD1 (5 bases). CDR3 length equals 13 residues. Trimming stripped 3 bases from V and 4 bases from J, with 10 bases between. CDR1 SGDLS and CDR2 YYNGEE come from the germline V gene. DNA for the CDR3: TGTGCCAGCAGCGATGGACACCGCTATGGCTACACCTTC. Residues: CASSDGHRYGYTF.

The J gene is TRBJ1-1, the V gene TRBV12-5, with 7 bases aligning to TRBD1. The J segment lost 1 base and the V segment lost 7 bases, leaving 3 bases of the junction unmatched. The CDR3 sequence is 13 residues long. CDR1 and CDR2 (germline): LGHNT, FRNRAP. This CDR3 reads CASARDRNTEAFF. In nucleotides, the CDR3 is TGTGCTAGTGCCCGGGACAGGAACACTGAAGCTTTCTTT.

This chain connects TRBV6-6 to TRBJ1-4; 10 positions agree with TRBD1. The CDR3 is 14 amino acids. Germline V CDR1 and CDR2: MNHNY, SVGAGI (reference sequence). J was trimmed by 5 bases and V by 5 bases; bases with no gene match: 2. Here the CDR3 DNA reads TGTGCCAGCAGTCGACAGGGGGCGAATGAAAAACTGTTTTTT. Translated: CASSRQGANEKLFF.

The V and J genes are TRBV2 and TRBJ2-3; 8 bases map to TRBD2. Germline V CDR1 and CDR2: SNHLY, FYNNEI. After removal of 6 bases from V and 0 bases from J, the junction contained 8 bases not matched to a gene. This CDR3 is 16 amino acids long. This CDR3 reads CASRETSGTSTDTQYF. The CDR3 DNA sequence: TGTGCCAGCAGGGAAACTAGCGGAACTAGCACAGATACGCAGTATTTT.

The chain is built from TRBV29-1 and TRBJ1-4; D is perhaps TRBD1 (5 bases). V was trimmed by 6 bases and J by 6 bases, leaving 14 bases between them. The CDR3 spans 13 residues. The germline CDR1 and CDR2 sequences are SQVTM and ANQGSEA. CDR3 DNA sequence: TGCAGCGTCTCAGCCCAGGGTGATGAAAAACTGTTTTTT. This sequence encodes CSVSAQGDEKLFF.

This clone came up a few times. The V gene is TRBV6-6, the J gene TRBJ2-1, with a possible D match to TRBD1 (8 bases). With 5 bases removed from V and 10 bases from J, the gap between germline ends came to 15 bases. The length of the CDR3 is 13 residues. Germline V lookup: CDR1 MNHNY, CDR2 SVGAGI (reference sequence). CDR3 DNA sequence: TGTGCCAGCAGTGACCCACAGGGGGGGGAGCAGTTCTTC. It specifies CASSDPQGGEQFF.

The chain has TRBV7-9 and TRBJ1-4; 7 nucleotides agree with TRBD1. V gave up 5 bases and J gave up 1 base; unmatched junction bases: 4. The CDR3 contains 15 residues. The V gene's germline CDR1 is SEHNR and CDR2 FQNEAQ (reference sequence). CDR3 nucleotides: TGTGCCAGCAGCGAAAGACAGGGAACTAATGAAAAACTGTTTTTT. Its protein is CASSERQGTNEKLFF.

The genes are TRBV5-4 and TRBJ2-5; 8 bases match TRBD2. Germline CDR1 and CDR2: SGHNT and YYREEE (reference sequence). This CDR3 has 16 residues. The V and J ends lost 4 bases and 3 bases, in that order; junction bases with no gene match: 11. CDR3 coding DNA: TGTGCCAGCAGCCATGGTCAGCGGGAGACCAAAGAGACCCAGTACTTC. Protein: CASSHGQRETKETQYF.

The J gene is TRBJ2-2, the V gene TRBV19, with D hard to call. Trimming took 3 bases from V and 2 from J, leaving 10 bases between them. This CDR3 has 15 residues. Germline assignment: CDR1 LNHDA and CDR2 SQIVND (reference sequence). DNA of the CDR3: TGTGCCAGTAGTATGCAGCGAATTAACACCGGGGAGCTGTTTTTT. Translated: CASSMQRINTGELFF.